Each of the 30 T cell receptor beta chains below was sequenced from the same sample in a study of PD-1 blockade in classical Hodgkin lymphoma. Using immunoSEQ multiplex PCR, the repertoire was profiled, and TCRdb retains in-frame clones only, with some absent. The data contain tens of thousands of clones, roughly 90% of them singletons. Every patient had relapsed following autologous stem cell transplantation, and cohorts differed in brentuximab vedotin exposure. The material was peripheral blood mononuclear cells (PBMCs), obtained at baseline. Source of these receptors: a human donor with classical Hodgkin lymphoma.

This chain connects TRBV6-5 to TRBJ2-7, with 9 bases fitting TRBD2. Losses at the gene ends were 0 bases for V and 1 base for J; bases not matched to a gene: 4. CDR1 is MNHEY and CDR2 is SVGAGI in the germline V gene. The CDR3 has 16 amino acids. CDR3 sequence reads: CASSYSGSGSSYEQYF. The CDR3 coding sequence is TGTGCCAGCAGTTACTCGGGTAGCGGGAGTTCCTACGAGCAGTACTTC.

J is TRBJ2-5 and V is TRBV6-5; 8 bases match TRBD1. Germline trimming cut 6 bases from V and 5 bases from J; bases unmatched to any gene: 8. The CDR3 has 14 residues. CDR1 MNHEY and CDR2 SVGAGI come from the germline V gene. Here the CDR3 reads CASSQGQGLETQYF. CDR3 bases: TGTGCCAGCAGCCAAGGACAGGGTTTGGAGACCCAGTACTTC.

In its sample, this clone was seen once. The chain joins TRBV5-1 to TRBJ2-3, with 9 bases matching TRBD2. Trimming at V came to 0 bases and at J to 4 bases, leaving 0 bases not matched to a gene. This CDR3 spans 14 amino acids. Germline V gene data show CDR1 as SGHRS and CDR2 as YFSETQ. The CDR3 reads CASSLGGRADTQYF. The CDR3 coding sequence is TGCGCCAGCAGCTTGGGCGGGAGGGCAGATACGCAGTATTTT. Variable domain in full (rest from reference TRBV5-1 and TRBJ2-3): KAGVTQTPRYLIKTRGQQVTLSCSPISGHRSVSWYQQTPGQGLQFLFEYFSETQRNKGNFPGRFSGRQFSNSRSEMNVSTLELGDSALYLCASSLGGRADTQYFGPGTRLTVL.

This chain uses TRBV27 with TRBJ2-2; 9 nucleotides align to TRBD2. In germline, CDR1 is MNHEY, CDR2 SMNVEV (reference sequence). The J segment lost 7 bases and the V segment lost 5 bases, leaving 11 bases of the junction unmatched. The CDR3 is 16 amino acids. The CDR3 is CASSGNPGLAFGELFF. Here the CDR3 DNA reads TGTGCCAGCAGTGGAAATCCGGGACTAGCTTTCGGGGAGCTGTTTTTT.

This rearrangement joins TRBV30 to TRBJ2-1; a possible D gene is TRBD1 (5 bases). CDR3 length: 13 residues. Between the trimmed V and J ends, which lost 2 bases and 9 bases, there was a span of 14 bases. CDR1 GTSNPN and CDR2 SVGIG come from the germline V gene (reference sequence). CDR3 bases: TGTGCCTGGAGTCCTCAGCTTCAGGGTGAGCAGTTCTTC. Encoded protein: CAWSPQLQGEQFF.

This rearrangement joins TRBV6-5 to TRBJ2-7, with D hard to call. Germline loops: CDR1 MNHEY, CDR2 SVGAGI. The CDR3 spans 14 residues. Trimming removed 4 bases at V and 0 bases at J, with 10 bases between. CDR3 DNA: TGTGCCAGCAGTTTTCAGCCCCACTCCTACGAGCAGTACTTC. This codes for CASSFQPHSYEQYF.

This chain joins TRBV2 and TRBJ1-2; D may be TRBD1 (6 bases). V dropped 1 base and J dropped 4 bases, with 10 bases sitting between them. CDR1 and CDR2 from the germline V gene are SNHLY and FYNNEI. The CDR3 spans 14 residues. CDR3 coding DNA: TGTGCCAGCAGTGAAGGGGGGCTTGGCTATGGCTACACCTTC. Residues: CASSEGGLGYGYTF.

This sequence joins TRBV7-2 and TRBJ2-5, with D possibly being TRBD1 or TRBD2 (5 bases each). Trimming removed 5 bases at V and 1 base at J, with 11 bases between. Germline CDR1 and CDR2: SGHTA and FQGNSA. There are 14 residues in the CDR3. The CDR3 loop is CASSPGALQETQYF. CDR3 in DNA: TGTGCCAGCAGCCCCGGGGCTCTCCAAGAGACCCAGTACTTC.

This sequence joins TRBV27 and TRBJ2-5, with a possible D match to TRBD1 (5 bases). Germline assignment: CDR1 MNHEY and CDR2 SMNVEV (reference sequence). This CDR3 has 14 amino acids. V was trimmed by 2 bases and J by 2 bases, leaving 9 bases between them. This CDR3 is CASSLNRFQETQYF. In nucleotides, the CDR3 is TGTGCCAGCAGTTTAAACAGGTTTCAAGAGACCCAGTACTTC.

This clone turned up a few times. Written as DNA, the CDR3 is TGTGCCAGCACGTGGGAGCGGAACGAGCAGTACTTC. This sequence encodes CASTWERNEQYF. V gene TRBV6-1 combines with J gene TRBJ2-7; possibly TRBD2 for D (5 bases). Germline values: CDR1 MNHNS, CDR2 SASEGT. V lost 7 bases and J 5 bases, leaving 12 bases between the germline ends. The CDR3 length is 12 residues.

This clone has only one observation. The chain is built from TRBV25-1 and TRBJ2-1, with 9 bases fitting TRBD1. Germline V CDR1 and CDR2: MGHDK, SYGVNS. This CDR3 region has 18 residues. Trimming at V came to 1 base and at J to 4 bases, leaving 11 bases not matched to a gene. The CDR3 here is CASSEFPSVGQGYNEQFF. The CDR3 coding sequence is TGTGCCAGCAGTGAATTTCCCTCCGTAGGACAGGGGTACAATGAGCAGTTCTTC. The full variable domain, its missing parts supplied by reference TRBV25-1 and TRBJ2-1, is EADIYQTPRYLVIGTGKKITLECSQTMGHDKMYWYQQDPGMELHLIHYSYGVNSTEKGDLSSESTVSRIRTEHFPLTLESARPSHTSQYLCASSEFPSVGQGYNEQFFGPGTRLTVL.

The chain is built from TRBV6-6 and TRBJ2-2; tentatively, D is TRBD2 (6 bases). Germline CDR1 MNHNY, CDR2 SVGAGI (reference sequence). Trimming cost V 4 bases and J 6 bases, with 12 bases left between them. The CDR3 is 14 residues long. The CDR3 region is CASSSNPGAGELFF. CDR3 nucleotides: TGTGCCAGCAGTTCTAATCCGGGGGCCGGGGAGCTGTTTTTT.

V usage is TRBV6-1 and J usage is TRBJ2-7; 9 nucleotides align to TRBD1. Looked up from germline, CDR1 is MNHNS and CDR2 is SASEGT. Trimming took 3 bases from V and 7 from J; bases not matched to a gene: 7. This CDR3 contains 14 residues. CDR3 in amino acids: CASSDGQGSGEQYF. In DNA form, the CDR3 reads TGTGCCAGCAGTGATGGACAGGGGTCGGGAGAGCAGTACTTC.

The rearrangement links TRBV2 to TRBJ2-2, with 13 bases fitting TRBD2. V gave up 3 bases and J gave up 0 bases; unmatched junction bases: 22. CDR3 length equals 24 residues. Germline assignment: CDR1 SNHLY and CDR2 FYNNEI. The CDR3 protein is CASSDGAGSTWGLAGLTNTGELFF. CDR3 in DNA: TGTGCCAGCAGTGATGGCGCAGGGAGCACGTGGGGACTAGCGGGGTTAACGAACACCGGGGAGCTGTTTTTT.

This clone occurred once. The V gene is TRBV4-1, the J gene TRBJ1-5; D possibly corresponds to TRBD1 (6 bases). Deletions cut 5 bases from V and 2 bases from J, with 16 bases between. CDR3 size: 16 residues. Germline V gives CDR1 MGHRA, CDR2 YSYEKL. CDR3 loop: CASSDSQGMGNQPQHF. DNA of the CDR3: TGCGCCAGCAGCGATAGCCAGGGGATGGGCAATCAGCCCCAGCATTTT.

This rearrangement joins TRBV19 to TRBJ2-1; 12 bases are a match to TRBD2. V gave up 6 bases and J gave up 10 bases; unmatched junction bases: 7. The CDR3 runs to 14 residues. Germline loops: CDR1 LNHDA, CDR2 SQIVND (reference sequence). In nucleotides, the CDR3 is TGTGCCAGTAGGGCTAGCGGGAGGGCCCTAGAGCAGTTCTTC. Its translation is CASRASGRALEQFF.

This sequence joins TRBV7-2 and TRBJ2-7; D gene uncertain. Germline values: CDR1 SGHTA, CDR2 FQGNSA. V lost 1 base and J lost 2, with 6 bases in between. The CDR3 covers 13 residues. The CDR3 is CASSLGYTYEQYF. CDR3 DNA sequence: TGTGCCAGCAGCTTAGGATACACCTACGAGCAGTACTTC.

This chain joins TRBV5-8 and TRBJ1-2; 9 bases match TRBD1. There are 17 residues in the CDR3. V was clipped by 2 bases and J by 4 bases; unmatched bases: 12. Germline loops: CDR1 SGHTS, CDR2 YDEGEE. The chain's CDR3 is CASSLGTGGNWGYGYTF. The CDR3 coding sequence is TGTGCCAGCAGCTTAGGAACAGGGGGCAATTGGGGCTATGGCTACACCTTC.

CDR3 in DNA: TGTGCCAGCAGCTCGATCACCGGGACTAGCGGGACGTTCAGCTCCTACAATGAGCAGTTCTTC. Protein: CASSSITGTSGTFSSYNEQFF. V gene TRBV13 combines with J gene TRBJ2-1, with 13 bases that match TRBD2. V gave up 4 bases and J gave up 0 bases; unmatched junction bases: 15. The CDR3 sequence is 21 residues long. CDR1 PRHDT and CDR2 FYEKMQ come from the germline V gene (reference sequence).

The chain recombines TRBV6-6 with TRBJ1-1, with TRBD1 matching 8 bases. V lost 6 bases to trimming and J lost 4 bases; unmatched junction nucleotides: 10. The germline gives CDR1 MNHNY, CDR2 SVGAGI (reference sequence). This CDR3 has 15 amino acids. This CDR3 reads CASRSSGQGGTEAFF. CDR3 nucleotides: TGTGCCAGCAGATCCTCTGGACAGGGCGGCACTGAAGCTTTCTTT.

The CDR3 reads CASSLLDRDSNEKLFF. DNA of the CDR3: TGTGCCAGCAGCTTACTAGACAGGGATTCGAATGAAAAACTGTTTTTT. The rearrangement uses TRBV7-9 and TRBJ1-4, with TRBD1 identical over 7 bases. The ends lost 2 bases at V and 5 bases at J; junction bases unmatched: 8. CDR3 length equals 16 residues. Germline assignment: CDR1 SEHNR and CDR2 FQNEAQ (reference sequence).

V gene TRBV6-1 combines with J gene TRBJ1-1; 8 positions match TRBD1. CDR1 and CDR2 from the germline V gene are MNHNS and SASEGT. This CDR3 spans 14 amino acids. With 1 base clipped from V and 4 bases from J, the junction kept 2 bases outside the gene matches. DNA of the CDR3: TGTGCCAGCAGTGAAGTGACAGGGGTCACTGAAGCTTTCTTT. It translates to CASSEVTGVTEAFF.

About this clone itself: Other DNA sequences in this sample translate to the same CDR3. This sequence joins TRBV6-5 and TRBJ2-2; D is perhaps TRBD2 (5 bases). The germline V and J ends were trimmed by 0 bases and 2 bases, with 10 bases remaining between them. Germline V lookup: CDR1 MNHEY, CDR2 SVGAGI. This CDR3 comprises 16 residues. This CDR3 reads CASSYSRRTNTGELFF. DNA for the CDR3: TGTGCCAGCAGTTACTCGAGGCGGACTAACACCGGGGAGCTGTTTTTT.

In its sample, this clone was seen once. The chain couples TRBV7-2 to TRBJ2-5, with 8 bases identical to TRBD2. Germline V gives CDR1 SGHTA, CDR2 FQGNSA. CDR3 length: 15 amino acids. V shed 5 bases, J shed 5 bases, and the junction held 10 bases outside the gene matches. The CDR3, as DNA: TGTGCCAGCAGCAGACAGGCGGGAGGAGGGGAGACCCAGTACTTC. It translates to CASSRQAGGGETQYF.

The V call is TRBV27, the J call TRBJ2-3; D unresolved. Germline V lookup: CDR1 MNHEY, CDR2 SMNVEV (reference sequence). This CDR3 region has 15 residues. The V end was cut by 7 bases, the J end by 7 bases, with 21 bases between. In DNA form, the CDR3 reads TGTGCCAGCAATTCCGAGAAGCGTCAGTGGTATACGCAGTATTTT. Translated, it gives CASNSEKRQWYTQYF.

This chain joins TRBV29-1 and TRBJ2-1; weak D call: TRBD1 (5 bases). The germline gives CDR1 SQVTM, CDR2 ANQGSEA. V dropped 0 bases and J dropped 7 bases, with 16 bases sitting between them. CDR3 size: 15 residues. The CDR3 reads CSVEDPTGNLNEQFF. The CDR3 bases are TGCAGCGTTGAAGATCCAACAGGAAACTTGAATGAGCAGTTCTTC.

V gene TRBV18 combines with J gene TRBJ2-2, with D perhaps given as TRBD1 or TRBD2 (5 bases each). The V gene's germline CDR1 is KGHSH and CDR2 LQKENI. The CDR3 is 16 amino acids. V was shortened by 0 bases and J by 3 bases, with 11 bases between the two germline ends. The CDR3 region has the DNA TGTGCCAGCTCACCACCGTTACGGGGCGACACCGGGGAGCTGTTTTTT. Translation gives CASSPPLRGDTGELFF.

The V call is TRBV4-3, the J call TRBJ2-3; D may be TRBD1 (5 bases). The CDR3 has 16 residues. Deletions cut 1 base from V and 4 bases from J, with 15 bases between. Germline V gene sequence: CDR1 LGHNA, CDR2 YSLEER. CDR3 nucleotide sequence: TGCGCCAGCAGCCAAGGAAGGGGTAGGGCAGCAGATACGCAGTATTTT. Protein: CASSQGRGRAADTQYF.

The V gene is TRBV28, the J gene TRBJ1-2; 11 nucleotides line up with TRBD1. Germline lookup yields CDR1 MDHEN and CDR2 SYDVKM. The CDR3 runs 17 residues. V lost 6 bases and J lost 4; bases outside the gene matches: 13. CDR3 residues: CASSPPGQGGRVYGYTF. The DNA of the CDR3 is TGTGCCAGCAGCCCCCCGGGACAGGGGGGTCGGGTCTATGGCTACACCTTC.

The chain has TRBV30 and TRBJ1-4; TRBD1 matches at 9 bases. V lost 5 bases and J lost 8; bases outside the gene matches: 6. The CDR3 covers 13 residues. The germline V gene encodes CDR1 GTSNPN and CDR2 SVGIG (reference sequence). CDR3 nucleotide sequence: TGTGCCTGGCGAGACAGGGGGAAGGAAAAACTGTTTTTT. Translation gives CAWRDRGKEKLFF.